A single sample is the source of the 26 T cell receptor beta chains below, sequenced in a study of blood T cell repertoires in COVID-19. Repertoires were generated with immunoSEQ multiplex PCR, while TCRdb's copy carries only in-frame clones and drops some. This table has roughly 110,000 clones, more than 80% appearing once. Sample: peripheral blood. Every receptor here comes from an older woman with COVID-19, enrolled during active disease.

The J gene is TRBJ2-5, the V gene TRBV5-4, with a possible D match to TRBD2 (6 bases). CDR1 is SGHNT, CDR2 YYREEE, per germline (reference sequence). CDR3 length equals 14 residues. The V end lost 3 bases, the J end lost 14 bases, and 23 bases lay between the germline ends. The DNA of the CDR3 is TGTGCCAGCAGCTCTCCAACCACGCGGGACCCCCGATACTTC. It codes for CASSSPTTRDPRYF.

This sequence joins TRBV10-3 and TRBJ2-2; TRBD1 matches at 10 bases. The CDR3 runs to 14 residues. Losses at the gene ends were 6 bases for V and 9 bases for J; bases not matched to a gene: 7. Germline V gene data show CDR1 as ENHRY and CDR2 as SYGVKD. CDR3 protein: CAISPVTGGRELFF. The CDR3 nucleotides read TGTGCCATCAGCCCTGTGACAGGGGGCCGGGAGCTGTTTTTT.

The chain is built from TRBV15 and TRBJ2-1, with 9 bases aligning to TRBD2. The V and J ends lost 5 bases and 4 bases, in that order; junction bases with no gene match: 6. Looked up from germline, CDR1 is LNHNV and CDR2 is YYDKDF (reference sequence). The CDR3 consists of 15 residues. This CDR3 is CATSLAGGEYNEQFF. The CDR3, as DNA: TGTGCCACCAGCCTCGCGGGGGGGGAATACAATGAGCAGTTCTTC.

The J gene is TRBJ2-2, the V gene TRBV7-3, with D possibly TRBD1 on 6 matching bases. The germline CDR1 and CDR2 sequences are SGHTA and FQGTGA. The CDR3 has 14 amino acids. The V gene lost 4 bases and the J gene lost 5 bases, with 11 bases spanning the gap. The DNA for the CDR3 is TGTGCCAGCAGCTCTACAGGGAGTACCGGGGAGCTGTTTTTT. Amino acids: CASSSTGSTGELFF.

The chain employs TRBV19 and TRBJ1-2, with D possibly matching TRBD1 (5 bases). Looked up from germline, CDR1 is LNHDA and CDR2 is SQIVND (reference sequence). The CDR3 is 13 residues long. Trimming pared 7 bases from V and 2 bases from J, leaving 11 bases between. The CDR3 region has the DNA TGTGCCAGTACCCCTCAGGGAAACTATGGCTACACCTTC. Protein sequence: CASTPQGNYGYTF.

The chain couples TRBV19 to TRBJ2-2; 9 nucleotides align to TRBD1. V lost 5 bases to trimming and J lost 1 base; unmatched junction nucleotides: 5. From germline, CDR1 is LNHDA and CDR2 SQIVND (reference sequence). This CDR3 contains 16 residues. CDR3 sequence: CASSLRQGENTGELFF. The CDR3 region has the DNA TGTGCCAGTAGTCTCAGACAGGGGGAGAACACCGGGGAGCTGTTTTTT.

This clone showed up just a few times. The chain has TRBV7-2 and TRBJ2-3, with 7 bases aligning to TRBD1. The ends lost 1 base at V and 0 bases at J; junction bases unmatched: 4. Germline V lookup: CDR1 SGHTA, CDR2 FQGNSA. The CDR3 sequence is 16 residues long. The CDR3 DNA reads TGTGCCAGCAGCTTAGACGGACAGGTGAGCACAGATACGCAGTATTTT. Protein product: CASSLDGQVSTDTQYF.

DNA for the CDR3: TGCAGCGTTGTCGGACAGGGGTCCTACGAGCAGTACTTC. Protein sequence: CSVVGQGSYEQYF. The chain uses TRBV29-1 and TRBJ2-7, with 9 bases lining up with TRBD1. The CDR3 is 13 amino acids. In germline, CDR1 is SQVTM, CDR2 ANQGSEA. Trimming at V came to 4 bases and at J to 1 base, leaving 2 bases not matched to a gene.

The V and J genes are TRBV30 and TRBJ1-5; TRBD1 matches at 7 bases. This CDR3 contains 17 residues. Germline V gene sequence: CDR1 GTSNPN, CDR2 SVGIG (reference sequence). V dropped 1 base and J dropped 3; count of bases not matched to a gene: 12. The DNA for the CDR3 is TGTGCCTGGAGTGGGGGGCCACAGGGGTGGGTCAATCAGCCCCAGCATTTT. The encoded protein is CAWSGGPQGWVNQPQHF.

CDR3: CASSLEAGLGYTF. The CDR3 nucleotides are TGCGCCAGCAGCTTGGAGGCCGGGTTAGGCTACACCTTC. The chain has TRBV5-1 and TRBJ1-2, with D uncertain. Germline CDR1 reads SGHRS; CDR2 reads YFSETQ. The V and J ends lost 0 bases and 8 bases respectively, with 11 bases between them. The CDR3 is 13 amino acids.

This rearrangement joins TRBV4-1 to TRBJ1-2; 7 bases are a match to TRBD1. There are 15 residues in the CDR3. Germline-derived CDR1 and CDR2 are MGHRA and YSYEKL. The V segment lost 4 bases and the J segment 4 bases; nucleotides outside the gene matches: 9. The CDR3 nucleotides read TGCGCCAGCAGCCCGTACAGGGGCCAGGGCTATGGCTACACCTTC. Encoded protein: CASSPYRGQGYGYTF.

This clone appeared a single time. The V call is TRBV5-4, the J call TRBJ1-4; D possibly corresponds to TRBD1 (6 bases). The CDR3 consists of 14 residues. Germline CDR1 SGHNT, CDR2 YYREEE (reference sequence). V was clipped by 4 bases and J by 5 bases, with 12 bases between them. The CDR3 spells CASSHRDTNEKLFF. Here the CDR3 DNA reads TGTGCCAGCAGCCACAGGGATACAAATGAAAAACTGTTTTTT.

The DNA for the CDR3 is TGTGCCAGCAGCTTAAGAGAGAAGCAGGTTGAGCAGTACTTC. Its protein product is CASSLREKQVEQYF. The rearrangement uses TRBV11-2 and TRBJ2-7; D gene unclear. CDR1 and CDR2 (germline): SGHAT, FQNNGV. Trimming took 2 bases from V and 7 from J, leaving 15 bases between them. The CDR3 loop spans 14 amino acids.

The CDR3 region is CASSIGQGGYEQYF. The CDR3 DNA reads TGTGCCAGTAGTATCGGTCAGGGAGGCTACGAGCAGTACTTC. The gene calls are TRBV19 and TRBJ2-7, with a tentative D call TRBD2 (6 bases). This CDR3 spans 14 amino acids. V gave up 3 bases and J gave up 3 bases, with 12 bases separating them. Per germline, CDR1 LNHDA and CDR2 SQIVND (reference sequence).

J is TRBJ2-2 and V is TRBV28, with D perhaps TRBD2 (6 bases). With 8 bases removed from V and 5 bases from J, the gap between germline ends came to 15 bases. In germline, CDR1 is MDHEN, CDR2 SYDVKM. The CDR3 extends over 14 amino acids. CDR3 in amino acids: CASGQAGRTGELFF. Written as DNA, the CDR3 is TGTGCCAGCGGACAAGCAGGGAGGACCGGGGAGCTGTTTTTT.

The rearrangement joins TRBV3-1 (or the pseudogene TRBV3-2) to TRBJ2-5; possible D gene TRBD2, 5 bases. V lost 0 bases and J lost 7, with 12 bases in between. Germline loops: CDR1 LGHDT, CDR2 YNNKEL (reference sequence). CDR3 length: 14 residues. The CDR3 DNA sequence: TGTGCCAGCAGCCAAGAGCCTAGCACTCGGACCCAGTACTTC. This sequence encodes CASSQEPSTRTQYF.

The rearrangement joins TRBV7-3 to TRBJ2-2; 7 nucleotides align to TRBD1. From germline, CDR1 is SGHTA and CDR2 FQGTGA. The CDR3 totals 15 residues. Trimming removed 1 base from V and 3 bases from J; junction bases left unmatched: 2. The CDR3 nucleotides read TGTGCCAGCAGCTTAATCCAGGGGGACACCGGGGAGCTGTTTTTT. It yields the protein CASSLIQGDTGELFF. The whole variable domain, filled in from reference TRBV7-3 and TRBJ2-2, reads GAGVSQTPSNKVTEKGKYVELRCDPISGHTALYWYRQSLGQGPEFLIYFQGTGAADDSGLPNDRFFAVRPEGSVSTLKIQRTERGDSAVYLCASSLIQGDTGELFFGEGSRLTVL.

The chain has TRBV5-4 and TRBJ1-4; D uncertain. The V gene lost 0 bases and the J gene lost 8 bases, with 11 bases spanning the gap. CDR3 length: 14 residues. Germline V lookup: CDR1 SGHNT, CDR2 YYREEE (reference sequence). The CDR3 is CASSLEGRGEKLFF. The DNA for the CDR3 is TGTGCCAGCAGCTTGGAAGGAAGAGGGGAAAAACTGTTTTTT.

This chain joins TRBV9 and TRBJ1-3; 8 nucleotides match TRBD1. With 5 bases clipped from V and 0 bases from J, the junction kept 4 bases outside the gene matches. The germline V gene has CDR1 SGDLS and CDR2 YYNGEE. This CDR3 contains 15 residues. The CDR3, as DNA: TGTGCCAGCAGTCGACAGGGGAACTCTGGAAACACCATATATTTT. Translating it yields CASSRQGNSGNTIYF.

The V and J genes are TRBV19 and TRBJ2-7; 8 bases fit TRBD1. With V trimmed by 6 bases and J by 4 bases, 5 bases remained unmatched. The CDR3 has 13 residues. Germline CDR1 reads LNHDA; CDR2 reads SQIVND (reference sequence). The CDR3 DNA sequence: TGTGCCAGTAGGGGGACAGGTGGGTACGAGCAGTACTTC. It encodes CASRGTGGYEQYF. Full variable domain (outside the CDR3, taken from reference TRBV19 and TRBJ2-7): DGGITQSPKYLFRKEGQNVTLSCEQNLNHDAMYWYRQDPGQGLRLIYYSQIVNDFQKGDIAEGYSVSREKKESFPLTVTSAQKNPTAFYLCASRGTGGYEQYFGPGTRLTVT.

This clone was counted only a few times. The chain couples TRBV5-5 to TRBJ1-5, with a tentative D call TRBD1 (5 bases). The V and J ends lost 7 bases and 7 bases respectively, with 21 bases between them. The CDR3 has 15 residues. The V gene's germline CDR1 is SGHKS and CDR2 YYEKEE (reference sequence). This CDR3 reads CASGAAPNIGQPQHF. DNA of the CDR3: TGTGCCAGCGGGGCAGCCCCCAACATTGGGCAGCCCCAGCATTTT.

The chain couples TRBV29-1 to TRBJ2-4; 7 bases map to TRBD1. CDR3 length: 12 residues. J lost 9 bases, V lost 5 bases, and 7 bases had no gene match. Germline CDR1 SQVTM, CDR2 ANQGSEA. CDR3 sequence (DNA): TGCAGCGTTCAGTGGGACAGTGGCATTCAGTACTTC. Its translation: CSVQWDSGIQYF.

This chain connects TRBV12-5 to TRBJ2-1; 11 nucleotides match TRBD2. The CDR3 runs to 16 residues. Germline V lookup: CDR1 LGHNT, CDR2 FRNRAP. V was pared by 2 bases and J by 4 bases, with 4 bases of the junction left unmatched. CDR3 region: CASGLSGTSGYNEQFF. CDR3 sequence (DNA): TGTGCTAGTGGTTTGTCTGGGACTAGCGGATACAATGAGCAGTTCTTC.

This clone was recorded a few times. V usage is TRBV11-2 and J usage is TRBJ1-2; weak D call: TRBD1 (5 bases). This CDR3 region has 13 residues. Trimming removed 5 bases at V and 3 bases at J, with 10 bases between. The V gene's germline CDR1 is SGHAT and CDR2 FQNNGV. In DNA, the CDR3 is TGTGCCAGCAGCGCCACAGGAGACTATGGCTACACCTTC. It encodes CASSATGDYGYTF. Full variable domain (outside the CDR3, taken from reference TRBV11-2 and TRBJ1-2): EAGVAQSPRYKIIEKRQSVAFWCNPISGHATLYWYQQILGQGPKLLIQFQNNGVVDDSQLPKDRFSAERLKGVDSTLKIQPAKLEDSAVYLCASSATGDYGYTFGSGTRLTVV.

This chain joins TRBV5-6 and TRBJ2-1, with 10 bases fitting TRBD2. This CDR3 region has 15 residues. V shed 2 bases and J 4 bases; nucleotides not matched to a gene: 3. Looked up from germline, CDR1 is SGHDT and CDR2 is YYEEEE. This CDR3 reads CASSFGLADYNEQFF. The CDR3 nucleotides read TGTGCCAGCAGCTTTGGACTAGCGGATTACAATGAGCAGTTCTTC.

The CDR3 DNA is TGTGCCAGCAGCCTCTCCCAGTTATTTACTGGAAACACCATATATTTT. It specifies CASSLSQLFTGNTIYF. The V call is TRBV7-2, the J call TRBJ1-3, with unresolved D. The CDR3 contains 16 residues. Germline V lookup: CDR1 SGHTA, CDR2 FQGNSA. The V gene lost 5 bases and the J gene lost 2 bases, with 16 bases spanning the gap.